One and the same sample provided the 31 T cell receptor beta chains below, sequenced in a study of T cells in Graves' hyperthyroidism and ophthalmopathy. The TCR beta CDR3 regions underwent amplification using RNA transcripts as the source. TCR CDR3 underwent first-round RT-PCR with the HTBI primer set. TCRdb reprocessed the multiplex PCR reads via MiXCR and lists one record per CDR3 protein. The table has approximately 600,000 distinct CDR3 sequences, 14% seen once. The sample was blood. The origin of the receptors is a young woman with Graves' ophthalmopathy.

This clonotype has a count of ten or more. The chain couples TRBV9 to TRBJ2-2; D is unresolved. The CDR3 is 13 amino acids. The germline V gene has CDR1 SGDLS and CDR2 YYNGEE. V lost 2 bases and J lost 1, with 3 bases in between. CDR3 coding DNA: TGTGCCAGCAGCGTCAGGAACACCGGGGAGCTGTTTTTT. Its protein is CASSVRNTGELFF.

A few counts support this clonotype. CDR3 amino acids: CASSTQHRGGYTF. The CDR3 DNA reads TGTGCCAGCAGCACCCAGCACAGGGGCGGCTACACCTTC. The chain joins TRBV7-8 to TRBJ1-2, with 7 bases fitting TRBD1. Per the germline V gene, CDR1 is SGHVS and CDR2 is FQNEAQ. Trimming at V came to 5 bases and at J to 8 bases, leaving 8 bases not matched to a gene. The CDR3 contains 13 residues.

This clonotype was recorded at least ten times. The chain uses TRBV28 and TRBJ2-3; TRBD2 agrees at 12 bases. CDR3 length equals 16 residues. CDR1 is MDHEN and CDR2 is SYDVKM in the germline V gene. The V segment lost 5 bases and the J segment 6 bases; nucleotides outside the gene matches: 9. This CDR3 reads CASSEGGLAGSDTQYF. CDR3 bases: TGTGCCAGCAGTGAGGGGGGACTAGCGGGCAGTGATACGCAGTATTTT.

This clonotype was counted ten times or more. V usage is TRBV12-3 or TRBV12-4 and J usage is TRBJ1-1, with 7 bases that match TRBD1. Losses at the gene ends were 7 bases for V and 6 bases for J; bases not matched to a gene: 17. The length of the CDR3 is 16 residues. The CDR3 spells CASILGTDHHGSEAFF. In DNA form, the CDR3 reads TGTGCCAGCATCCTTGGGACAGATCATCATGGGTCTGAAGCTTTCTTT.

Ten or more counts support this clonotype. V gene TRBV20-1 combines with J gene TRBJ2-1; 9 nucleotides match TRBD1. CDR3 length: 16 residues. Germline CDR1 is DFQATT and CDR2 is SNEGSKA (reference sequence). Germline trimming cut 1 base from V and 3 bases from J; bases unmatched to any gene: 7. DNA for the CDR3: TGCAGTGCTAGAGCCTTGACAGGGGGAAACTACAATGAGCAGTTCTTC. Its protein is CSARALTGGNYNEQFF.

This chain uses TRBV12-3 or TRBV12-4 with TRBJ2-7, with 13 bases lining up with TRBD2. V was pared by 3 bases and J by 0 bases, with 14 bases of the junction left unmatched. The CDR3 runs 20 residues. The CDR3 loop is CASSLRTSGGGRSHSYEQYF. For the CDR3, the DNA is TGTGCCAGCAGTTTGAGGACTAGCGGGGGTGGACGGAGCCACTCCTACGAGCAGTACTTC.

As regards this clonotype: A much larger clone sits a single nucleotide away, making a read error possible. The rearrangement joins TRBV6-1 to TRBJ1-5, with 9 bases aligning to TRBD1. This CDR3 has 15 residues. Germline values: CDR1 MNHNS, CDR2 SASEGT. The V gene end was trimmed by 6 bases and the J gene end by 3 bases; junction bases not matched to a gene: 6. CDR3: CASSHGTGNNQPQHF. CDR3 nucleotide sequence: TGTGCCAGCAGCCACGGGACAGGGAACAATCAGCCCCAGCATTTT.

This clonotype was seen repeatedly, ten times or more. The genes are TRBV3-1 and TRBJ2-3; 11 bases match TRBD2. Germline CDR1 and CDR2: LGHDT and YNNKEL (reference sequence). CDR3 length: 16 amino acids. The V segment lost 3 bases and the J segment 2 bases; nucleotides outside the gene matches: 4. This CDR3 reads CASSHLTSGDTDTQYF. In DNA form, the CDR3 reads TGTGCCAGCAGCCACCTGACTAGCGGGGACACAGATACGCAGTATTTT.

This clonotype was recorded at least ten times. The V gene is TRBV11-2, the J gene TRBJ2-3; D unresolved. Trimming removed 5 bases from V and 2 bases from J, with 2 bases in between. The germline gives CDR1 SGHAT, CDR2 FQNNGV. This CDR3 has 11 residues. CDR3 sequence (DNA): TGTGCCAGCAGCCACACAGATACGCAGTATTTT. Protein sequence: CASSHTDTQYF.

This clonotype came up many times. CDR3 residues: CASSLGPNYGYTF. CDR3 coding DNA: TGTGCCAGCAGTTTGGGACCGAACTATGGCTACACCTTC. The gene calls are TRBV7-9 and TRBJ1-2; D is perhaps TRBD1 (5 bases). Deletions cut 6 bases from V and 2 bases from J, with 10 bases between. The germline V gene has CDR1 SEHNR and CDR2 FQNEAQ (reference sequence). CDR3 length: 13 amino acids.

This clonotype was counted ten times or more. The J gene is TRBJ1-1, the V gene TRBV6-6; D is unclear. Between the trimmed V and J ends, which lost 0 bases and 1 base, there was a span of 6 bases. The CDR3 runs to 14 residues. Per the germline V gene, CDR1 is MNHNY and CDR2 is SVGAGI (reference sequence). CDR3 protein: CASSYSLGNTEAFF. CDR3 DNA sequence: TGTGCCAGCAGTTACTCGCTCGGGAACACTGAAGCTTTCTTT.

This clonotype has at least ten counts. The gene calls are TRBV12-3 or TRBV12-4 and TRBJ2-1; D unclear. V dropped 8 bases and J dropped 1 base, with 9 bases sitting between them. The CDR3 spans 13 residues. The CDR3 loop reads CASQLESYNEQFF. CDR3 DNA sequence: TGTGCCAGCCAACTGGAGTCCTACAATGAGCAGTTCTTC.

This clonotype was detected a few times. The gene calls are TRBV7-9 and TRBJ2-5, with 11 bases that match TRBD2. Unmatched junction bases numbered 7, after V lost 5 bases and J lost 2 bases. Germline V lookup: CDR1 SEHNR, CDR2 FQNEAQ (reference sequence). The CDR3 is 16 amino acids. CDR3 DNA: TGTGCCAGCAGCAGCTCCGGGACTAGCGGACAAGAGACCCAGTACTTC. Its protein is CASSSSGTSGQETQYF.

This clonotype was observed many times. V is TRBV30 and J is TRBJ2-1, with D unresolved. The CDR3 totals 13 residues. Trimming pared 0 bases from V and 4 bases from J, leaving 7 bases between. Germline V lookup: CDR1 GTSNPN, CDR2 SVGIG (reference sequence). DNA of the CDR3: TGTGCCTGGAGTGTACCACCGTACAATGAGCAGTTCTTC. This codes for CAWSVPPYNEQFF.

Ten or more counts support this clonotype. CDR3 DNA sequence: TGTGCCAGCAATACGGGAGGTGAGACCCAGTACTTC. Residues: CASNTGGETQYF. The chain is built from TRBV28 and TRBJ2-5; TRBD2 matches 7 bases. CDR1 is MDHEN and CDR2 is SYDVKM in the germline V gene. This CDR3 is 12 amino acids long. V lost 7 bases to trimming and J lost 5 bases; unmatched junction nucleotides: 4.

This clonotype was counted many times. The rearrangement joins TRBV12-3 or TRBV12-4 to TRBJ1-5; no definite D call. The V gene lost 5 bases and the J gene lost 7 bases, with 9 bases spanning the gap. This CDR3 spans 12 amino acids. CDR3 amino acids: CASSPSSQPQHF. The CDR3 nucleotides read TGTGCCAGCAGTCCCTCCTCCCAGCCCCAGCATTTT.

V is TRBV5-4 and J is TRBJ2-7, with TRBD2 matching 8 bases. The germline V gene has CDR1 SGHNT and CDR2 YYREEE (reference sequence). J was trimmed by 2 bases and V by 4 bases; bases with no gene match: 11. This CDR3 spans 16 amino acids. The chain's CDR3 is CASSPSPAGATYEQYF. The DNA of the CDR3 is TGTGCCAGCAGCCCCTCTCCAGCGGGAGCCACCTACGAGCAGTACTTC.

This clonotype was recorded at least ten times. The rearrangement uses TRBV7-3 and TRBJ2-1, with 8 positions matching TRBD2. Germline assignment: CDR1 SGHTA and CDR2 FQGTGA. The CDR3 totals 15 residues. V shed 5 bases and J 8 bases; nucleotides not matched to a gene: 11. CDR3 bases: TGTGCCAGCAGCCCCGGGACTAGTGGGGGGGATGAGCAGTTCTTC. Protein: CASSPGTSGGDEQFF.

This clonotype was seen repeatedly, ten times or more. This chain links TRBV18 with TRBJ2-3; D might be TRBD1 (5 bases). The CDR3 loop spans 15 amino acids. In germline, CDR1 is KGHSH, CDR2 LQKENI. V was pared by 6 bases and J by 5 bases, with 18 bases between. CDR3 region: CASSAGQGFGDTQYF. In DNA form, the CDR3 reads TGTGCCAGCTCGGCCGGCCAGGGCTTTGGAGATACGCAGTATTTT. Combining the CDR3 with reference TRBV18 and TRBJ2-3 gives the whole variable domain NAGVMQNPRHLVRRRGQEARLRCSPMKGHSHVYWYRQLPEEGLKFMVYLQKENIIDESGMPKERFSAEFPKEGPSILRIQQVVRGDSAAYFCASSAGQGFGDTQYFGPGTRLTVL.

Only a few counts were recorded for this clonotype. The genes are TRBV7-9 and TRBJ1-5, with a possible D match to TRBD1 (6 bases). The germline V gene encodes CDR1 SEHNR and CDR2 FQNEAQ (reference sequence). The CDR3 covers 14 residues. The V gene lost 3 bases and the J gene lost 5 bases, with 11 bases spanning the gap. DNA of the CDR3: TGTGCCAGCAGCTTCCAGGGGCAGTATCAGCCCCAGCATTTT. Protein sequence: CASSFQGQYQPQHF.

This clonotype was found many times. The J gene is TRBJ2-1, the V gene TRBV9; no definite D call. V lost 2 bases to trimming and J lost 0 bases, with 9 bases between them. The CDR3 has 15 amino acids. CDR1 SGDLS and CDR2 YYNGEE come from the germline V gene. The CDR3 loop is CASSVDGDSYNEQFF. DNA for the CDR3: TGTGCCAGCAGCGTGGATGGAGACTCCTACAATGAGCAGTTCTTC.

This clonotype was counted between two and nine times. The gene calls are TRBV5-5 and TRBJ2-7; tentatively, D is TRBD1 (6 bases). Germline loops: CDR1 SGHKS, CDR2 YYEKEE (reference sequence). CDR3 length equals 16 residues. Trimming left V 4 bases short and J 0 bases short, with 17 bases between. CDR3 sequence (DNA): TGTGCCAGCAGCCCGGTGGGGGACACCAACTCCTACGAGCAGTACTTC. Its protein is CASSPVGDTNSYEQYF.

The chain has TRBV5-6 and TRBJ2-3; 11 bases align to TRBD1. The CDR3 extends over 17 amino acids. The V gene's germline CDR1 is SGHDT and CDR2 YYEEEE. The ends lost 2 bases at V and 5 bases at J; junction bases unmatched: 10. As DNA, the CDR3 is TGTGCCAGCAGCTTTCCCGACGGACAGGGGGCTGGAGATACGCAGTATTTT. Residues: CASSFPDGQGAGDTQYF.

As to this clonotype: This sequence may be a read error, since a much larger clone differs from it by one base. V and J are TRBV7-2 and TRBJ2-1; 10 bases are a match to TRBD2. CDR3 length: 14 residues. Germline loops: CDR1 SGHTA, CDR2 FQGNSA. The CDR3 region has the DNA TGTGTCAGCAGCTTCAGCGGGAGGGGCGATGAGCAGTTCTTC. Amino acid sequence: CVSSFSGRGDEQFF.

V gene TRBV5-1 combines with J gene TRBJ2-7; maybe TRBD2 (6 bases). The CDR3 totals 16 residues. Germline assignment: CDR1 SGHRS and CDR2 YFSETQ. Trimming took 5 bases from V and 0 from J, leaving 18 bases between them. The CDR3 DNA reads TGCGCCAGCAGAGACGCGGGACGCTTAAGCTCCTACGAGCAGTACTTC. Translated: CASRDAGRLSSYEQYF. Complete variable domain (other parts from reference TRBV5-1 and TRBJ2-7): KAGVTQTPRYLIKTRGQQVTLSCSPISGHRSVSWYQQTPGQGLQFLFEYFSETQRNKGNFPGRFSGRQFSNSRSEMNVSTLELGDSALYLCASRDAGRLSSYEQYFGPGTRLTVT.

This clonotype was observed at least ten times. This sequence joins TRBV13 and TRBJ2-7; D gene uncertain. Germline CDR1 is PRHDT and CDR2 is FYEKMQ (reference sequence). The CDR3 spans 13 residues. Trimming pared 6 bases from V and 5 bases from J, leaving 14 bases between. In DNA form, the CDR3 reads TGTGCCAGCAGTTTATCGAGGACCAACGAGCAGTACTTC. It yields the protein CASSLSRTNEQYF. Based on the CDR3 plus reference TRBV13 and TRBJ2-7, the full variable domain is AAGVIQSPRHLIKEKRETATLKCYPIPRHDTVYWYQQGPGQDPQFLISFYEKMQSDKGSIPDRFSAQQFSDYHSELNMSSLELGDSALYFCASSLSRTNEQYFGPGTRLTVT.

This clonotype was seen repeatedly, ten times or more. The V and J genes are TRBV13 and TRBJ1-1; D perhaps matches TRBD1 (5 bases). This CDR3 is 13 amino acids long. Germline V gene data show CDR1 as PRHDT and CDR2 as FYEKMQ (reference sequence). V lost 6 bases and J 8 bases, leaving 16 bases between the germline ends. The DNA for the CDR3 is TGTGCCAGCAGTAATAACAGGTGGGCGGAAGCTTTCTTT. Translating it yields CASSNNRWAEAFF.

The CDR3 DNA reads as TGTGCCAGCAGCCCTAGGATTAGCGGGGGCTACGAGCAGTACTTC. Translating it yields CASSPRISGGYEQYF. This chain links TRBV11-2 with TRBJ2-7, with TRBD2 identical over 9 bases. The CDR3 is made up of 15 amino acids. From germline, CDR1 is SGHAT and CDR2 FQNNGV. V trimming: 5 bases; J trimming: 3 bases; junction bases outside the gene matches: 8.

This clonotype was counted many times. The rearrangement uses TRBV3-1 and TRBJ2-1; 12 bases map to TRBD2. This CDR3 is built from 16 residues. With V trimmed by 2 bases and J by 4 bases, 3 bases remained unmatched. Per the germline V gene, CDR1 is LGHDT and CDR2 is YNNKEL (reference sequence). The CDR3 loop reads CASSQTTSGSYNEQFF. The CDR3 DNA reads TGTGCCAGCAGCCAAACGACTAGCGGGAGTTACAATGAGCAGTTCTTC.

This clonotype was seen many times. The chain uses TRBV12-3 or TRBV12-4 and TRBJ2-1; TRBD2 matches 12 bases. Losses at the gene ends were 7 bases for V and 6 bases for J; bases not matched to a gene: 7. The CDR3 consists of 15 residues. This chain's CDR3 is CASKQTSGSGNEQFF. CDR3 coding DNA: TGTGCCAGCAAACAGACTAGCGGGAGTGGCAATGAGCAGTTCTTC.

This clonotype was observed many times. V gene TRBV3-1 combines with J gene TRBJ2-5; D is perhaps TRBD1 (5 bases). The CDR3 sequence is 16 residues long. Germline V CDR1 and CDR2: LGHDT, YNNKEL (reference sequence). Trimming stripped 0 bases from V and 5 bases from J, with 16 bases between. CDR3 amino acids: CASSQDMAGFRETQYF. Written as DNA, the CDR3 is TGTGCCAGCAGCCAAGATATGGCAGGGTTCCGGGAGACCCAGTACTTC.